The text below deals with one T cell receptor beta chain. Its antigen is as yet unknown. This sample was taken from a study of cytomegalovirus exposure and HLA in healthy donors. Study information: Prior work identified 120 million or so unique TCR beta sequences in 150 million to 200 million T cells.

Study-wide findings and caveats: Cytomegalovirus association was listed for roughly 160 TCR beta chains.

Vbeta (60) and Jbeta (13) primers were used in the PCR. Libraries were prepared by immunoSEQ multiplex PCR; TCRdb keeps only in-frame clonotypes and omits some of them. The table lists approximately 100,000 clones, approximately 80% of them singletons. Germline V gene lookup returns CDR1 SNHLY and CDR2 FYNNEI. V was pared by 6 bases and J by 3 bases, with 15 bases between. The CDR3 extends over 15 amino acids. The J gene is TRBJ1-5, the V gene TRBV2; the D gene is possibly TRBD1 (6 bases). The TCR was taken from a man younger than 30 in good health and CMV-seronegative. What was sequenced was PBMCs. CDR3 region: CASRPRQVYNQPQHF. DNA of the CDR3: TGTGCCAGCAGACCCCGACAGGTCTACAATCAGCCCCAGCATTTT. The full variable domain, completed using reference TRBV2 and TRBJ1-5, is EPEVTQTPSHQVTQMGQEVILRCVPISNHLYFYWYRQILGQKVEFLVSFYNNEISEKSEIFDDQFSVERPDGSNFTLKIRSTKLEDSAMYFCASRPRQVYNQPQHFGDGTRLSIL.